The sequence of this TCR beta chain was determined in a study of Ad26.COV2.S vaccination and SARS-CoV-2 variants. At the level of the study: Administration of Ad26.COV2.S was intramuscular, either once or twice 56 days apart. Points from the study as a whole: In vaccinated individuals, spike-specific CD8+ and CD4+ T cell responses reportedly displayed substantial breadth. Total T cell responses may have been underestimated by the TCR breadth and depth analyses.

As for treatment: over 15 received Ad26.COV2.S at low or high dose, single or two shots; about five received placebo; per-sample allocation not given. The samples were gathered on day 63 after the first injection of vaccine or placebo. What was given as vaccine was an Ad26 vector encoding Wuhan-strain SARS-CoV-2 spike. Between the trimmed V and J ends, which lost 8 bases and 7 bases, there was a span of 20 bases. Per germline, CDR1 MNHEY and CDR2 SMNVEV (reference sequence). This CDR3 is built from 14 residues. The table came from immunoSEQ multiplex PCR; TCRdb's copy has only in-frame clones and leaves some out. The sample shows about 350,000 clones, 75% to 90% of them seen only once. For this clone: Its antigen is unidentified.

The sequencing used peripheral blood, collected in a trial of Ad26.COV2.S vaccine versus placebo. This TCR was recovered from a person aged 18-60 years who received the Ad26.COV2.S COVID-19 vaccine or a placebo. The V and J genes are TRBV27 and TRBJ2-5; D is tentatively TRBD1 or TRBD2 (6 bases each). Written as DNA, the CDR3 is TGTGCCAGCTGGGCGCCGGGGGCGCCGAGGACCCAGTACTTC. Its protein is CASWAPGAPRTQYF.